This T cell receptor (beta chain) was documented in a study of blood T cell repertoires in COVID-19. About the study: Collection of acute and convalescent COVID-19 samples took place in the United States, Italy and Spain. From T cells, B-cell-depleted T cells, or PBMCs came the material, which was cDNA or gDNA.

How the authors handled the data: Estimated nucleated cell counts came from reference gene primer amplification. Method: immunoSEQ multiplex PCR; TCRdb's copy keeps in-frame clones and lacks some. V, J and clone size derive from that table, while D and trimming were established from the DNA sequence. The sample has around 110,000 clones; 80% are singletons. CDR1 and CDR2 from the germline V gene are MDHEN and SYDVKM. V lost 5 bases to trimming and J lost 4 bases; unmatched junction nucleotides: 13. This CDR3 comprises 16 residues. This clone was picked up a small number of times. J is TRBJ2-5 and V is TRBV28; 7 nucleotides align to TRBD1. The sequenced sample consisted of peripheral blood. The sequence was collected from a man between 60 and 75 years old with active or convalescent COVID-19. CDR3 in DNA: TGTGCCAGCAGTGCTCATGACAGGGACCTTCGAGAGACCCAGTACTTC. Encoded protein: CASSAHDRDLRETQYF.